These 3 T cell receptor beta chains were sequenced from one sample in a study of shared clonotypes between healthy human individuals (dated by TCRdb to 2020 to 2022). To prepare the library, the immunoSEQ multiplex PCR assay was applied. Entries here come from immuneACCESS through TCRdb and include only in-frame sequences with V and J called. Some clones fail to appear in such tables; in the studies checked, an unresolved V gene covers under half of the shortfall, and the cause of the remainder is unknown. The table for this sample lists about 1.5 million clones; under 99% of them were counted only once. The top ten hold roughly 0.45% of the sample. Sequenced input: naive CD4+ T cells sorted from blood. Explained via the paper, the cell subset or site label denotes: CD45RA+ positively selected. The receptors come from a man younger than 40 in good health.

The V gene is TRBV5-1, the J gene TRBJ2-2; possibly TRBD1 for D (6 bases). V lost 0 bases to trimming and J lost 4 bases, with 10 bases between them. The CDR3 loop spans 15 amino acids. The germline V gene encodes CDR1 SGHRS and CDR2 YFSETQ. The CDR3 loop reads CASSLEGGATGELFF. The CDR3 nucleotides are TGCGCCAGCAGCTTGGAAGGGGGAGCCACCGGGGAGCTGTTTTTT. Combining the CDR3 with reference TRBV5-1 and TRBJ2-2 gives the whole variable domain KAGVTQTPRYLIKTRGQQVTLSCSPISGHRSVSWYQQTPGQGLQFLFEYFSETQRNKGNFPGRFSGRQFSNSRSEMNVSTLELGDSALYLCASSLEGGATGELFFGEGSRLTVL.

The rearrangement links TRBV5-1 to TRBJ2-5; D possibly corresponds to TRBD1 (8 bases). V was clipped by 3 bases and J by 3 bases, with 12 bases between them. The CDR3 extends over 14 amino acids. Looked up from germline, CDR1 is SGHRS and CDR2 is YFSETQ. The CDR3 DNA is TGCGCCAGCAGCTGGGGGGGACAGGAAGAGACCCAGTACTTC. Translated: CASSWGGQEETQYF.

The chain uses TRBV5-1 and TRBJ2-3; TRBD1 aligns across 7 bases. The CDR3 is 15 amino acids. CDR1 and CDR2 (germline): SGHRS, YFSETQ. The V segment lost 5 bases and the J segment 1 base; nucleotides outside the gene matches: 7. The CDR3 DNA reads TGCGCCAGCAGTCCACGGGACAGACGCACAGATACGCAGTATTTT. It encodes CASSPRDRRTDTQYF.